The 8 T cell receptor beta chains below were found in one sample sequenced in a study of T cell responses to AZD1222 COVID-19 vaccine. Profiling relied on immunoSEQ multiplex PCR, and the TCRdb table lists in-frame clones only, not all of them. Among 200,000 to 250,000 clones listed, 90% to 95% were seen once. Specimen: peripheral blood, collected on day 0 of MenACWY control vaccination. The source is an adult in good health.

The CDR3 spells CASSLRSYTDTQYF. The CDR3 bases are TGTGCCAGCTCCCTAAGGAGCTACACAGATACGCAGTATTTT. The chain employs TRBV9 and TRBJ2-3; D not resolved. The V end lost 7 bases, the J end lost 2 bases, and 14 bases lay between the germline ends. This CDR3 is 14 amino acids long. From germline, CDR1 is SGDLS and CDR2 YYNGEE.

The gene calls are TRBV19 and TRBJ1-1; D gene ambiguous. Germline CDR1 reads LNHDA; CDR2 reads SQIVND (reference sequence). V dropped 1 base and J dropped 1 base, with 10 bases sitting between them. The CDR3 runs to 15 residues. CDR3 sequence: CASSIVQKRNTEAFF. The DNA of the CDR3 is TGTGCCAGTAGTATAGTTCAGAAAAGGAACACTGAAGCTTTCTTT.

The sample holds a few counts of this clone. The rearrangement links TRBV5-5 to TRBJ1-4, with D perhaps matching TRBD1 (6 bases). Germline CDR1 SGHKS, CDR2 YYEKEE (reference sequence). CDR3 length: 14 residues. Trimming left V 6 bases short and J 4 bases short, with 13 bases between. As DNA, the CDR3 is TGTGCCAGCACCGCCAGGGGAAGTAATGAAAAACTGTTTTTT. It encodes CASTARGSNEKLFF.

J is TRBJ2-3 and V is TRBV5-8; possibly TRBD2 for D (5 bases). The CDR3 is 14 residues long. The germline V and J ends were trimmed by 2 bases and 2 bases, with 9 bases remaining between them. CDR1 and CDR2 (germline): SGHTS, YDEGEE. This chain's CDR3 is CASSFLAYTDTQYF. CDR3 coding DNA: TGTGCCAGCAGCTTTCTAGCCTACACAGATACGCAGTATTTT.

The chain is built from TRBV4-1 and TRBJ1-2; 10 positions agree with TRBD1. The CDR3 is 16 amino acids. The germline V gene has CDR1 MGHRA and CDR2 YSYEKL. With V trimmed by 4 bases and J by 4 bases, 9 bases remained unmatched. CDR3 bases: TGCGCCAGCAGCCCAACGGGGACAGGGGATCCCTATGGCTACACCTTC. It translates to CASSPTGTGDPYGYTF.

This chain connects TRBV3-1 (or the pseudogene TRBV3-2) to TRBJ2-1, with 11 bases aligning to TRBD2. This CDR3 spans 15 amino acids. After removal of 5 bases from V and 2 bases from J, the junction contained 2 bases not matched to a gene. Looked up from germline, CDR1 is LGHDT and CDR2 is YNNKEL (reference sequence). The CDR3 reads CASSFSGGAYNEQFF. Here the CDR3 DNA reads TGTGCCAGCAGCTTTAGCGGGGGGGCCTACAATGAGCAGTTCTTC.

The J gene is TRBJ2-7, the V gene TRBV3-1 (or the pseudogene TRBV3-2); the match to TRBD1 covers 8 bases. CDR1 is LGHDT and CDR2 is YNNKEL in the germline V gene (reference sequence). J gave up 4 bases and V 1 base, and 6 bases lay outside the gene matches. This CDR3 comprises 15 residues. The CDR3 DNA reads as TGTGCCAGCAGCCAAGGTGGCAGGGGGCCATACGAGCAGTACTTC. Translating gives CASSQGGRGPYEQYF.

The CDR3 reads CASSFGGNPTAEKLFF. The DNA for the CDR3 is TGTGCCAGCAGTTTTGGGGGAAACCCAACGGCTGAAAAACTGTTTTTT. The chain joins TRBV27 to TRBJ1-4, with D maybe TRBD1 (5 bases). This CDR3 is 16 amino acids long. V shed 3 bases and J shed 7 bases, with 18 bases lying between them. CDR1 and CDR2 from the germline V gene are MNHEY and SMNVEV (reference sequence).